Sequencing of this TCR beta chain was carried out in a study of T cell responses to AZD1222 COVID-19 vaccine. Study outcomes and limitations: Baseline testing showed seropositivity in only 5 or 6 AZD1222 recipients. Close to half of all spike-specific TCRs reportedly target regions of the variants that are unmutated.

The V end lost 5 bases, the J end lost 0 bases, and 14 bases lay between the germline ends. Germline CDR1 and CDR2: MNHEY and SMNVEV (reference sequence). This CDR3 region has 16 residues. The table came from immunoSEQ multiplex PCR; TCRdb's copy has only in-frame clones and leaves some out. The sample gives 160,000 or so clones, 88% of which show up once; 5.5% is in the top ten. A word on this clone: Its target is unknown.

The receptor was derived from an adult in good health. The chain combines TRBV27 with TRBJ2-4; D is ambiguous. The sample consisted of peripheral blood, taken on day 0 of AZD1222 vaccination. The CDR3 protein is CASSTSLQVAKNIQYF. The CDR3 DNA reads as TGTGCCAGCAGTACGTCTCTTCAGGTAGCCAAAAACATTCAGTACTTC.